One and the same sample provided the 22 T cell receptor beta chains below, sequenced in a study of T cell responses to AZD1222 COVID-19 vaccine. TCRdb's table, derived via immunoSEQ multiplex PCR, lists solely in-frame clones and lacks some. Of approximately 150,000 clones detected, about 89% appear once; the ten largest clones hold 1.6%. The source material was peripheral blood, sampled on day 0 of AZD1222 vaccination. The receptors were gathered from an adult in good health.

This sequence joins TRBV5-1 and TRBJ2-1; possibly TRBD1 for D (6 bases). CDR3 size: 17 residues. Germline V gene lookup returns CDR1 SGHRS and CDR2 YFSETQ. V lost 7 bases and J 1 base, leaving 21 bases between the germline ends. CDR3 sequence (DNA): TGCGCCAGCGCAGCGACCCAGGGGCTTCCTTCCTACAATGAGCAGTTCTTC. Protein product: CASAATQGLPSYNEQFF.

This sequence joins TRBV4-2 and TRBJ2-7; a weak D match, TRBD1 (6 bases). Germline values: CDR1 LGHNA, CDR2 YNFKEQ. The CDR3 runs 15 residues. With 0 bases removed from V and 5 bases from J, the gap between germline ends came to 14 bases. The CDR3: CASSQDPTGTNEQYF. The CDR3 DNA reads TGTGCCAGCAGCCAAGACCCGACAGGAACCAACGAGCAGTACTTC.

This clone has only one observation. Here the CDR3 DNA reads TGTGCCAGCAGCTTAGATCGGAGCGGGGTGCCAGATACGCAGTATTTT. Translation: CASSLDRSGVPDTQYF. This sequence joins TRBV11-2 and TRBJ2-3; 7 bases align to TRBD2. CDR1 SGHAT and CDR2 FQNNGV come from the germline V gene. The junction had 7 bases not matched to a gene; V was cut back by 0 bases and J by 4 bases. The CDR3 runs to 16 residues.

This clone was detected only a few times. The rearrangement uses TRBV27 and TRBJ2-2; D may be TRBD1 or TRBD2 (5 bases each). CDR3 length: 15 amino acids. The V gene lost 4 bases and the J gene lost 7 bases, with 16 bases spanning the gap. Germline CDR1 is MNHEY and CDR2 is SMNVEV (reference sequence). CDR3 protein: CASSSGGIGGGELFF. In DNA, the CDR3 is TGTGCCAGCAGTTCTGGGGGTATCGGAGGCGGGGAGCTGTTTTTT.

V is TRBV19 and J is TRBJ2-2, with no clear D. Trimming took 3 bases from V and 3 from J, leaving 14 bases between them. Germline CDR1 LNHDA, CDR2 SQIVND (reference sequence). The CDR3 covers 16 residues. The CDR3 nucleotides are TGTGCCAGTAGTATTCTCACCCCATGGGACACCGGGGAGCTGTTTTTT. It encodes CASSILTPWDTGELFF.

This chain joins TRBV5-1 and TRBJ1-3, with D maybe TRBD1 (5 bases). Between the trimmed V and J ends, which lost 4 bases and 0 bases, there was a span of 8 bases. The CDR3 runs to 14 residues. The germline V gene has CDR1 SGHRS and CDR2 YFSETQ. In DNA form, the CDR3 reads TGCGCCAGCAGCCGTGGGGGCTCTGGAAACACCATATATTTT. Protein product: CASSRGGSGNTIYF.

The chain uses TRBV6-5 and TRBJ1-5, with TRBD1 matching over 9 bases. Germline assignment: CDR1 MNHEY and CDR2 SVGAGI. After removal of 9 bases from V and 6 bases from J, the junction contained 12 bases not matched to a gene. CDR3 size: 15 residues. The chain's CDR3 is CARISGTGKSQPQHF. Written as DNA, the CDR3 is TGTGCCAGAATCTCCGGGACAGGGAAGAGTCAGCCCCAGCATTTT.

This clone was detected only once. The gene calls are TRBV28 and TRBJ1-5; possible D gene TRBD1, 6 bases. The CDR3 is made up of 16 amino acids. CDR1 is MDHEN, CDR2 SYDVKM, per germline. The V and J ends lost 7 bases and 4 bases respectively, with 20 bases between them. CDR3 amino acids: CASTPTDRSRNQPQHF. The DNA of the CDR3 is TGTGCCAGCACTCCAACAGACAGGTCCAGGAATCAGCCCCAGCATTTT. Supplemented by reference TRBV28 and TRBJ1-5, the full variable domain reads DVKVTQSSRYLVKRTGEKVFLECVQDMDHENMFWYRQDPGLGLRLIYFSYDVKMKEKGDIPEGYSVSREKKERFSLILESASTNQTSMYLCASTPTDRSRNQPQHFGDGTRLSIL.

The CDR3 bases are TGTGCCAGCAGCTCGGACGGCTATGGCTACACCTTC. The encoded protein is CASSSDGYGYTF. The chain uses TRBV5-4 and TRBJ1-2; no clear D gene. V lost 3 bases, J lost 4 bases, and 7 bases lay in between. Germline-derived CDR1 and CDR2 are SGHNT and YYREEE (reference sequence). The CDR3 contains 12 residues.

This chain uses TRBV30 with TRBJ2-3; D gene ambiguous. The CDR3 totals 12 residues. CDR1 and CDR2 (germline): GTSNPN, SVGIG (reference sequence). The V end was cut by 2 bases, the J end by 8 bases, with 11 bases between. The CDR3 DNA reads as TGTGCCTGGAGTTTCACCCTAAGTACGCAGTATTTT. Translated: CAWSFTLSTQYF.

This chain joins TRBV6-5 and TRBJ1-2; D gene unclear. The CDR3 loop spans 13 amino acids. Germline-derived CDR1 and CDR2 are MNHEY and SVGAGI. Trimming shortened V by 2 bases and J by 5 bases, and 9 bases separated the two germline ends. The CDR3 DNA sequence: TGTGCCAGCAGTTACAGTGGGGAGTATGGCTACACCTTC. This sequence encodes CASSYSGEYGYTF.

The chain carries TRBV10-3 and TRBJ2-5, with 12 bases aligning to TRBD2. Trimming cost V 10 bases and J 5 bases; bases outside gene matches: 8. The germline V gene encodes CDR1 ENHRY and CDR2 SYGVKD. The CDR3 runs 14 residues. The CDR3 coding sequence is TGTGCCAGCCAGACTAGCGGGGGTGGGGAGACCCAGTACTTC. This translates into CASQTSGGGETQYF.

The gene calls are TRBV3-1 (or the pseudogene TRBV3-2) and TRBJ2-2, with 10 bases aligning to TRBD2. The CDR3 is 19 amino acids. CDR1 and CDR2 from the germline V gene are LGHDT and YNNKEL (reference sequence). V shed 2 bases, J shed 8 bases, and the junction held 17 bases outside the gene matches. CDR3 DNA: TGTGCCAGCAGCCAATTACAGAGGGGACTAGCGCACCTAGAGGGGGAGCTGTTTTTT. This gives the protein CASSQLQRGLAHLEGELFF.

The genes are TRBV11-3 and TRBJ1-3, with D unresolved. V gave up 5 bases and J gave up 4 bases, with 9 bases separating them. Germline CDR1 SGHNT, CDR2 YENEEA. CDR3 length equals 13 residues. The CDR3, as DNA: TGTGCCAGCAGCCCTAGACTCGGAAACACCATATATTTT. It yields the protein CASSPRLGNTIYF.

Only a few counts were recorded for this clone. The chain is built from TRBV4-1 and TRBJ1-5, with D possibly TRBD1 on 5 matching bases. The CDR3 is 15 residues long. Germline V gene data show CDR1 as MGHRA and CDR2 as YSYEKL. V gave up 3 bases and J gave up 6 bases, with 15 bases separating them. In DNA form, the CDR3 reads TGCGCCAGCAGCCATGCCGGGACGGTTGCTCAGCCCCAGCATTTT. It is translated as CASSHAGTVAQPQHF.

On this clone: The sample contains more than one DNA sequence encoding this CDR3. The gene calls are TRBV5-4 and TRBJ1-1; D is undetermined. Germline CDR1 reads SGHNT; CDR2 reads YYREEE (reference sequence). The V end lost 1 base, the J end lost 3 bases, and 10 bases lay between the germline ends. CDR3 length: 14 residues. CDR3 DNA sequence: TGTGCCAGCAGCTTGCCGGGTGTGGACACTGAAGCTTTCTTT. This sequence encodes CASSLPGVDTEAFF.

This CDR3 is CASSFDRGPKETQYF. CDR3 nucleotides: TGTGCCAGCAGCTTCGACAGGGGCCCCAAAGAGACCCAGTACTTC. The chain recombines TRBV7-2 with TRBJ2-5; 8 bases fit TRBD1. Germline CDR1 and CDR2: SGHTA and FQGNSA. The CDR3 is 15 residues long. V shed 3 bases and J 3 bases; nucleotides not matched to a gene: 6.

The chain joins TRBV9 to TRBJ1-1; unclear D gene. Germline V CDR1 and CDR2: SGDLS, YYNGEE. The CDR3 is made up of 15 amino acids. Trimming shortened V by 2 bases and J by 0 bases, and 11 bases separated the two germline ends. CDR3 DNA sequence: TGTGCCAGCAGCGTTTCAGGACTCATGAACACTGAAGCTTTCTTT. It yields the protein CASSVSGLMNTEAFF.

V and J are TRBV3-1 (or the pseudogene TRBV3-2) and TRBJ1-2; D not certain. The CDR3 contains 11 residues. The V gene's germline CDR1 is LGHDT and CDR2 YNNKEL (reference sequence). Trimming removed 1 base at V and 7 bases at J, with 4 bases between. As DNA, the CDR3 is TGTGCCAGCAGCCAAGGGGTTGGCTACACCTTC. Its translation: CASSQGVGYTF.

The CDR3 DNA reads as TGTGCCAGCTCACCCGCCGGACAGGCTAACACCGGGGAGCTGTTTTTT. It encodes CASSPAGQANTGELFF. V gene TRBV18 combines with J gene TRBJ2-2; 7 nucleotides match TRBD1. This CDR3 is 16 amino acids long. V was clipped by 3 bases and J by 2 bases; unmatched bases: 6. CDR1 and CDR2 (germline): KGHSH, LQKENI. Combining the CDR3 with reference TRBV18 and TRBJ2-2 gives the whole variable domain NAGVMQNPRHLVRRRGQEARLRCSPMKGHSHVYWYRQLPEEGLKFMVYLQKENIIDESGMPKERFSAEFPKEGPSILRIQQVVRGDSAAYFCASSPAGQANTGELFFGEGSRLTVL.

This chain uses TRBV7-8 with TRBJ1-6, with a possible D match to TRBD1 (6 bases). The V gene lost 1 base and the J gene lost 9 bases, with 10 bases spanning the gap. Germline CDR1 SGHVS, CDR2 FQNEAQ. CDR3 size: 14 residues. The CDR3 is CASSLVQGGSPLHF. Here the CDR3 DNA reads TGTGCCAGCAGCTTAGTACAGGGCGGTTCACCCCTCCACTTT.

This chain connects TRBV6-6 to TRBJ2-3; possibly TRBD2 for D (5 bases). The CDR3 has 13 residues. Germline loops: CDR1 MNHNY, CDR2 SVGAGI (reference sequence). Trimming took off 10 bases at V and 4 bases at J, with 15 bases between the two ends. CDR3 sequence (DNA): TGTGCCATTACCCCGGGGTTGGCAGATACGCAGTATTTT. Its translation: CAITPGLADTQYF.